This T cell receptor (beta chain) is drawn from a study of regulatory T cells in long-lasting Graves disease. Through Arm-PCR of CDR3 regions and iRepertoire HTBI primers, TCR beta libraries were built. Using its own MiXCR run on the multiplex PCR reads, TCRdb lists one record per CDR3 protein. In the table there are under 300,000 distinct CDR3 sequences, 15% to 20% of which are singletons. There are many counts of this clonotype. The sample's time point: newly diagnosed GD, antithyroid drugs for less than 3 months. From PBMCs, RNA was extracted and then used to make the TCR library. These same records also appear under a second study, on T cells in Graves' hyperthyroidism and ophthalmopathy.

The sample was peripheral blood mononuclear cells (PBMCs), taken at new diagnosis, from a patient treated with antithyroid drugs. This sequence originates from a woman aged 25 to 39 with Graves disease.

In nucleotides, the CDR3 is TGTGCCAGCAGCCGGGACGGGCTGAACACTGAAGCTTTCTTT. Its translation: CASSRDGLNTEAFF. The V call is TRBV6-4, the J call TRBJ1-1, with a tentative D call TRBD1 (5 bases). The CDR3 is made up of 14 amino acids. Deletions cut 6 bases from V and 0 bases from J, with 11 bases between. Germline CDR1 reads MRHNA; CDR2 reads SNTAGT.